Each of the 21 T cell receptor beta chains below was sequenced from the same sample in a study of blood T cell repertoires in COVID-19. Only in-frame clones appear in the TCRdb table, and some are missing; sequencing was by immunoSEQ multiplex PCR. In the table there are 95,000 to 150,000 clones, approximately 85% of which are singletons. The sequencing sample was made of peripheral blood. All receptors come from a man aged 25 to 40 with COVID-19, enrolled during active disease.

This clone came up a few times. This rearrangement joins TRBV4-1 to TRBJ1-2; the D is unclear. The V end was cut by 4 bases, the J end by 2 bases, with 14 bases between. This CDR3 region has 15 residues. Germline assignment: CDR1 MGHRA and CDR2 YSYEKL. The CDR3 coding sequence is TGCGCCAGCAGCCTCCGGGGAACTAACAACTATGGCTACACCTTC. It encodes CASSLRGTNNYGYTF.

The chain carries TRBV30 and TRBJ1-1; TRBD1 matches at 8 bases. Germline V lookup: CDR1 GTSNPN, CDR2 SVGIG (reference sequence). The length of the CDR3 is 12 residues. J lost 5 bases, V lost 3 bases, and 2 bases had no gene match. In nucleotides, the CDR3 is TGTGCCTGGAGCAGGGGGCTTACTGAAGCTTTCTTT. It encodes CAWSRGLTEAFF.

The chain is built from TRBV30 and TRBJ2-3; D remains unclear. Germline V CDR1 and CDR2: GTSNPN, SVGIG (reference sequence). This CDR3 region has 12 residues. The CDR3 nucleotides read TGTGCTTGGGCCCCAAGCACAGATACGCAGTATTTT. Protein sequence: CAWAPSTDTQYF.

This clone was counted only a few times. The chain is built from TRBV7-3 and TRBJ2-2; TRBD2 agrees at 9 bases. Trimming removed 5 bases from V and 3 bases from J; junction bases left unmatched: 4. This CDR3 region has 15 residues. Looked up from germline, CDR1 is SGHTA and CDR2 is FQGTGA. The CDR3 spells CASSPAGGYTGELFF. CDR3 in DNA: TGTGCCAGCAGCCCCGCGGGGGGGTACACCGGGGAGCTGTTTTTT.

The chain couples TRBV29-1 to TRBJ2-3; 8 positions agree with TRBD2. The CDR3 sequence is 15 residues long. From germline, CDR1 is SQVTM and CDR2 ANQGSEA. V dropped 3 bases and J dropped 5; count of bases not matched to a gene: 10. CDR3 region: CSVEKGLANQDTQYF. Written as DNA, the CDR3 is TGCAGCGTTGAGAAAGGACTAGCAAATCAAGATACGCAGTATTTT.

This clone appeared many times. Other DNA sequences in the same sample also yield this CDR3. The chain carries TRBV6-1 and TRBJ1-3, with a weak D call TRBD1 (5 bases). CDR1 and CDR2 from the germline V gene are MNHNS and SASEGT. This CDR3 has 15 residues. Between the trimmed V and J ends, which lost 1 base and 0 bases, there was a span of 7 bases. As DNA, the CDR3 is TGTGCCAGCAGTGAAGACAGGAACTCTGGAAACACCATATATTTT. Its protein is CASSEDRNSGNTIYF.

The CDR3 protein is CASSISGQGVEYGYTF. The CDR3 coding sequence is TGTGCCAGTAGTATCTCGGGACAGGGGGTTGAATATGGCTACACCTTC. The chain joins TRBV19 to TRBJ1-2; 11 nucleotides match TRBD1. V gave up 3 bases and J gave up 5 bases; unmatched junction bases: 8. The CDR3 runs to 16 residues. The germline CDR1 and CDR2 sequences are LNHDA and SQIVND (reference sequence).

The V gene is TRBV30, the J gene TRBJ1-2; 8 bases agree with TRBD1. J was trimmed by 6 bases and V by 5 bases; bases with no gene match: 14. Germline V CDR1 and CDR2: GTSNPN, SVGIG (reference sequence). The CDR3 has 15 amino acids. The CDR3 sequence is CAWRDLLTGVDGYTF. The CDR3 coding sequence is TGTGCCTGGCGCGATCTACTGACAGGGGTTGATGGCTACACCTTC.

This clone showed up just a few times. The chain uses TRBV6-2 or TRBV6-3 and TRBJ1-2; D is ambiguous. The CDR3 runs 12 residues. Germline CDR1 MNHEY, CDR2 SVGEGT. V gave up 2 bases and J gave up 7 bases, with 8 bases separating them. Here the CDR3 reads CASSYTDLGYTF. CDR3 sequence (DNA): TGTGCCAGCAGTTACACAGACCTTGGCTACACCTTC.

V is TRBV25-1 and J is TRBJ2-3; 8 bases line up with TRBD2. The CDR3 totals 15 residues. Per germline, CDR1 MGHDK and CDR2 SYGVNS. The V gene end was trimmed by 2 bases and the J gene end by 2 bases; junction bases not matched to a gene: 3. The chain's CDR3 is CASSEVSGATDTQYF. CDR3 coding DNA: TGTGCCAGCAGTGAAGTTAGCGGGGCCACAGATACGCAGTATTTT.

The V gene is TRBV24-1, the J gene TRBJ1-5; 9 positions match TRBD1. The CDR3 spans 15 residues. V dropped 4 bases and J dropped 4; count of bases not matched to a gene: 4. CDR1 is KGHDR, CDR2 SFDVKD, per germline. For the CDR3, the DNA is TGTGCCACCAGTGAGGGACAGGGACTTAATCAGCCCCAGCATTTT. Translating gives CATSEGQGLNQPQHF.

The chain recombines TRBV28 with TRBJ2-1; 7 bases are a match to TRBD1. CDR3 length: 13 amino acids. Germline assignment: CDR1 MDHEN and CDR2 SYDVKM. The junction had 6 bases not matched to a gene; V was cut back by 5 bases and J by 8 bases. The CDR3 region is CASSPRQGHEQFF. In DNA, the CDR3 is TGTGCCAGCAGTCCCCGACAGGGCCATGAGCAGTTCTTC.

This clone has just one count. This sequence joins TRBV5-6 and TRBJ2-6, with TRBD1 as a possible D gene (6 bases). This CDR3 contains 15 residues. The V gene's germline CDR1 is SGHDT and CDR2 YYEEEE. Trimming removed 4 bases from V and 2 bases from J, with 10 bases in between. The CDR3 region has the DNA TGTGCCAGCAGCAGCCGACAGGCTGGGGCCAACGTCCTGACTTTC. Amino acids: CASSSRQAGANVLTF.

The CDR3 here is CASFNRGRKGSNQPQHF. For the CDR3, the DNA is TGTGCCAGCTTTAACAGGGGGAGAAAGGGGAGCAATCAGCCCCAGCATTTT. This rearrangement joins TRBV28 to TRBJ1-5; 8 bases map to TRBD1. Germline V gene sequence: CDR1 MDHEN, CDR2 SYDVKM. CDR3 length equals 17 residues. The J segment lost 1 base and the V segment lost 8 bases, leaving 13 bases of the junction unmatched.

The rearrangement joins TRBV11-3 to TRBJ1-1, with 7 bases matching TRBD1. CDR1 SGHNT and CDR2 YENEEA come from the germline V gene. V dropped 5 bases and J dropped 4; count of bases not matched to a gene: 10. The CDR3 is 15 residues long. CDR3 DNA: TGTGCCAGCAGCCGGGATGGAGGGGGCCTCACTGAAGCTTTCTTT. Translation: CASSRDGGGLTEAFF.

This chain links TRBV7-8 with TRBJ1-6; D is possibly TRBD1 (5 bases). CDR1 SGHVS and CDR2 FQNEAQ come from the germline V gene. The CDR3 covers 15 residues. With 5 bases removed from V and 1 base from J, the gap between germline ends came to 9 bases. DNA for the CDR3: TGTGCCAGCAGCCTCGACAGTTCCTATAATTCACCCCTCCACTTT. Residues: CASSLDSSYNSPLHF.

CDR3 loop: CAWTSGTDTQYF. The CDR3 DNA is TGTGCCTGGACTAGCGGCACAGATACGCAGTATTTT. The chain recombines TRBV30 with TRBJ2-3; maybe TRBD2 (6 bases). V lost 4 bases, J lost 1 base, and 6 bases lay in between. This CDR3 region has 12 residues. Germline assignment: CDR1 GTSNPN and CDR2 SVGIG (reference sequence).

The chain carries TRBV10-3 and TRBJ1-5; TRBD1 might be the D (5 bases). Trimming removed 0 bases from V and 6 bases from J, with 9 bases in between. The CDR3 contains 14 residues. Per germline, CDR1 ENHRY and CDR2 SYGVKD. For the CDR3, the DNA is TGTGCCATCAGTGAGTCGACAGTAGCTCAGCCCCAGCATTTT. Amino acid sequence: CAISESTVAQPQHF.

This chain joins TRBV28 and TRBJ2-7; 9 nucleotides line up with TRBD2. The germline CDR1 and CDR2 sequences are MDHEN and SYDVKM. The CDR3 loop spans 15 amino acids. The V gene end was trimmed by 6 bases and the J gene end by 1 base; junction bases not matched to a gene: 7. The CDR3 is CASSPIAGESYEQYF. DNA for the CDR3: TGTGCCAGCAGCCCCATAGCGGGAGAGTCCTACGAGCAGTACTTC.

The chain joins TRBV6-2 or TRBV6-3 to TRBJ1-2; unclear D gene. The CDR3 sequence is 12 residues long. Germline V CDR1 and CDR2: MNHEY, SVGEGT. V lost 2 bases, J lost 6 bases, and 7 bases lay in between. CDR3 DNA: TGTGCCAGCAGTTACCCCGCAGATGGCTACACCTTC. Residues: CASSYPADGYTF.

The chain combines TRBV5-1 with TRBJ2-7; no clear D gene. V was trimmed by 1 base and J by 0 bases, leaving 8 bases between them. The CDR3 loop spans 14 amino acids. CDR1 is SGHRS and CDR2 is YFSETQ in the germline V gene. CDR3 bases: TGCGCCAGCAGCTTGTGGTTGGCCTCCTACGAGCAGTACTTC. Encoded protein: CASSLWLASYEQYF.